These 18 T cell receptor beta chains came from one sample sequenced in a study of identical twins (dated by TCRdb to between 2015 and 2016). The library relied on 5' RACE. Sequencing instrument: Illumina HiSeq 2000. In TCRdb, the public reads were trimmed at Q25 with fastp and aligned with MiXCR, with productive beta chains retained. CDR3 protein duplicates are merged, each entry listing the most common genes and DNA. Present in this sample are 1.5 million to 2 million distinct CDR3 sequences, more than 30% of which were seen just once. The ten largest clonotypes hold about 0.27% of the sample. The sequenced sample was cord blood. The receptor source for this set is a newborn girl in good health.

In its sample, this clonotype was seen a few times. This rearrangement joins TRBV7-2 to TRBJ1-2, with D perhaps TRBD1 (5 bases). The CDR3 spans 17 residues. V lost 2 bases and J 4 bases, leaving 20 bases between the germline ends. CDR1 SGHTA and CDR2 FQGNSA come from the germline V gene. The CDR3 DNA sequence: TGTGCCAGCAGCTTATCGGGCTCGGGACGCCTGTTCTATGGCTACACCTTC. This codes for CASSLSGSGRLFYGYTF.

This clonotype was seen a few times. CDR3 residues: CASSPDRAWGYTF. For the CDR3, the DNA is TGTGCCAGCAGCCCGGACAGGGCTTGGGGCTACACCTTC. J is TRBJ1-2 and V is TRBV7-2; TRBD1 matches 8 bases. V lost 5 bases, J lost 8 bases, and 7 bases stayed unmatched. CDR3 length equals 13 residues. Germline values: CDR1 SGHTA, CDR2 FQGNSA.

Turning to this clonotype: A single base separates this from a much larger clone, so it may be a read error. The V gene is TRBV7-8, the J gene TRBJ2-3; 9 bases match TRBD2. With 3 bases clipped from V and 0 bases from J, the junction kept 4 bases outside the gene matches. This CDR3 has 16 residues. The germline V gene has CDR1 SGHVS and CDR2 FQNEAQ. The CDR3 loop reads CASSLASGVSTDTQYF. CDR3 sequence (DNA): TGTGCCAGCAGCTTGGCTAGCGGGGTTAGCACAGATACGCAGTATTTT.

This clonotype was recorded a few times. The V call is TRBV7-9, the J call TRBJ2-1, with 8 bases that match TRBD1. The J call may be wrong; the DNA end is better matched by TRBJ2-7. Germline assignment: CDR1 SEHNR and CDR2 FQNEAQ (reference sequence). CDR3 size: 18 residues. CDR3 coding DNA: TGTGCCAGCAGCTTAAGCCGAACCCGGGACAGGCAATACAATGAGCAGTACTTC. This gives the protein CASSLSRTRDRQYNEQYF.

A few counts support this clonotype. The rearrangement uses TRBV12-3 or TRBV12-4 and TRBJ2-3; TRBD1 might be the D (5 bases). With 3 bases removed from V and 2 bases from J, the gap between germline ends came to 12 bases. The CDR3 is made up of 15 amino acids. CDR3 amino acids: CASSFFQGLTDTQYF. For the CDR3, the DNA is TGTGCCAGCAGTTTCTTCCAGGGCCTCACAGATACGCAGTATTTT.

For this clonotype: The junction departs from germline at one end; a sequencing error may be responsible. CDR3: CACSIDTEAFF. The CDR3 bases are TGTGCCTGTAGTATTGACACTGAAGCTTTCTTT. The chain combines TRBV19 with TRBJ1-1; unclear D gene. The CDR3 loop spans 11 amino acids. The V gene's germline CDR1 is LNHDA and CDR2 SQIVND (reference sequence).

The CDR3 bases are TGTGCCAGCAGGGGACCGGGGGGCACTGAAGCTTTCTTT. It yields the protein CASRGPGGTEAFF. The gene calls are TRBV2 and TRBJ1-1; TRBD1 might be the D (5 bases). The V gene's germline CDR1 is SNHLY and CDR2 FYNNEI. V was cut by 6 bases and J by 4 bases, with 12 bases left in between. This CDR3 has 13 amino acids.

On this clonotype: A single base separates this from a much larger clone, so it may be a read error. V and J are TRBV3-1 and TRBJ2-1, with 8 bases aligning to TRBD2. The CDR3 is made up of 18 amino acids. The J segment lost 9 bases and the V segment lost 1 base, leaving 17 bases of the junction unmatched. Germline V gene lookup returns CDR1 LGHDT and CDR2 YNNKEL (reference sequence). The CDR3 DNA reads as TGTGCCAGCAGCCAAGCTGCCGGGCGCCTAGCGGGTACCAGTGAGCAGTTCTTC. Its translation is CASSQAAGRLAGTSEQFF.

The chain recombines TRBV18 with TRBJ1-2; the match to TRBD1 covers 7 bases. Germline trimming cut 3 bases from V and 1 base from J; bases unmatched to any gene: 5. This CDR3 region has 15 residues. Germline assignment: CDR1 KGHSH and CDR2 LQKENI. CDR3 residues: CASSPGTAINYGYTF. As DNA, the CDR3 is TGTGCCAGCTCACCGGGGACAGCCATTAACTATGGCTACACCTTC.

This sequence joins TRBV2 and TRBJ1-5; a weak D match, TRBD1 (6 bases). The CDR3 has 14 amino acids. V lost 4 bases, J lost 6 bases, and 13 bases lay in between. CDR1 SNHLY and CDR2 FYNNEI come from the germline V gene. CDR3 loop: CASSVGRGSQPQHF. CDR3 coding DNA: TGTGCCAGCAGTGTGGGCAGGGGTTCTCAGCCCCAGCATTTT.

This clonotype was recorded many times. The genes are TRBV7-6 and TRBJ2-7; D is uncertain. Trimming removed 1 base from V and 2 bases from J, with 6 bases in between. The CDR3 loop spans 13 amino acids. Germline V CDR1 and CDR2: SGHVS, FNYEAQ. The CDR3 sequence: CASSLVPAYEQYF. CDR3 bases: TGTGCCAGCAGCTTAGTCCCGGCCTACGAGCAGTACTTC.

The V gene is TRBV20-1, the J gene TRBJ2-5; TRBD2 matches at 9 bases. V shed 3 bases and J 11 bases; nucleotides not matched to a gene: 13. Germline CDR1 and CDR2: DFQATT and SNEGSKA (reference sequence). The CDR3 has 14 amino acids. CDR3 sequence reads: CSASRGRVPNEQYF. The CDR3 bases are TGCAGTGCTAGTCGCGGGAGGGTTCCCAATGAGCAGTACTTC.

V usage is TRBV2 and J usage is TRBJ2-2, with 9 bases fitting TRBD2. Germline CDR1 SNHLY, CDR2 FYNNEI. V was clipped by 9 bases and J by 2 bases; unmatched bases: 7. The CDR3 totals 15 residues. The CDR3 is CASSIAGANTGELFF. The CDR3 DNA reads TGTGCCAGTTCCATAGCGGGGGCCAACACCGGGGAGCTGTTTTTT.

This chain joins TRBV7-6 and TRBJ1-2; D unresolved. V was cut by 5 bases and J by 4 bases, with 8 bases left in between. Germline-derived CDR1 and CDR2 are SGHVS and FNYEAQ. The CDR3 is made up of 12 amino acids. The CDR3: CASSPFSYGYTF. In DNA, the CDR3 is TGTGCCAGCAGCCCCTTTTCCTATGGCTACACCTTC.

As DNA, the CDR3 is TGCAGTGCTAGAAATAACGGGGCGTCCTTTCCGGGGCAGTACTTC. It is translated as CSARNNGASFPGQYF. V gene TRBV20-1 combines with J gene TRBJ2-7; D possibly uses TRBD1 or TRBD2 (5 bases each). In germline, CDR1 is DFQATT, CDR2 SNEGSKA (reference sequence). This CDR3 has 15 amino acids. V was trimmed by 2 bases and J by 9 bases, leaving 23 bases between them.

This chain uses TRBV21-1 with TRBJ2-7; TRBD2 is the table's D call and was not checked against the DNA. TRBV21-1 is listed as a pseudogene. This CDR3 contains 15 residues. CDR3 DNA: TGTGCCAGCGAGGGAAAGTCCCGACGCCCCTACGAGCAGTACTTC. This sequence encodes CASEGKSRRPYEQYF.

The chain employs TRBV6-1 and TRBJ2-1; D is perhaps TRBD1 (6 bases). This CDR3 has 14 amino acids. CDR1 is MNHNS, CDR2 SASEGT, per germline. V was pared by 8 bases and J by 9 bases, with 20 bases between. The DNA for the CDR3 is TGTGCCAGCCCGACCCCATCAGGGGCGGGTGAGCAGTTCTTC. Translating it yields CASPTPSGAGEQFF.

The CDR3 loop reads CASSLVLRRRDTEAFF. The CDR3 nucleotides are TGTGCCAGCAGCTTAGTACTCAGGCGGAGGGACACTGAAGCTTTCTTT. The V gene is TRBV11-2, the J gene TRBJ1-1; D is undetermined. Germline values: CDR1 SGHAT, CDR2 FQNNGV. Trimming removed 1 base from V and 3 bases from J, with 15 bases in between. This CDR3 has 16 residues. The whole variable domain, remainder taken from reference TRBV11-2 and TRBJ1-1, is EAGVAQSPRYKIIEKRQSVAFWCNPISGHATLYWYQQILGQGPKLLIQFQNNGVVDDSQLPKDRFSAERLKGVDSTLKIQPAKLEDSAVYLCASSLVLRRRDTEAFFGQGTRLTVV.